One sample yielded the 9 T cell receptor beta chains listed below, sequenced in a study of T cell responses to AZD1222 COVID-19 vaccine. Clones were read by immunoSEQ multiplex PCR, and TCRdb kept only the in-frame ones, dropping some. This sample has around 110,000 clones, with roughly 88% found just once. The specimen was peripheral blood, collected on day 0 of AZD1222 vaccination. The receptors here all came from an adult in good health.

This clone appeared a few times. This chain links TRBV11-2 with TRBJ2-2, with TRBD2 as a possible D gene (5 bases). This CDR3 comprises 15 residues. V was shortened by 2 bases and J by 6 bases, with 13 bases between the two germline ends. Looked up from germline, CDR1 is SGHAT and CDR2 is FQNNGV. CDR3 region: CASSLRGAGAGELFF. In nucleotides, the CDR3 is TGTGCCAGCAGCTTACGTGGAGCCGGGGCCGGGGAGCTGTTTTTT.

This chain connects TRBV4-2 to TRBJ1-2, with TRBD1 identical over 7 bases. From germline, CDR1 is LGHNA and CDR2 YNFKEQ. J gave up 3 bases and V 6 bases, and 4 bases lay outside the gene matches. The CDR3 runs to 13 residues. This chain's CDR3 is CASSNRGYYGYTF. DNA of the CDR3: TGTGCCAGCAGTAACAGGGGATACTATGGCTACACCTTC.

This clone occurred a few times. The CDR3 is CASSYPGPTYGYTF. CDR3 nucleotide sequence: TGTGCCAGCAGTTACCCGGGTCCAACCTATGGCTACACCTTC. The chain recombines TRBV6-2 or TRBV6-3 with TRBJ1-2; D is unresolved. Trimming cost V 2 bases and J 4 bases, with 11 bases left between them. This CDR3 region has 14 residues. Germline loops: CDR1 MNHEY, CDR2 SVGEGT.

This sequence joins TRBV21-1 and TRBJ2-5; the table gives TRBD2 as D, unverified against the DNA. TRBV21-1 is a pseudogene locus. This CDR3 is built from 15 residues. CDR3 DNA sequence: TGTGCCAGCAGCTGTTGCCGGGGGGCCCAAGAGACCCAGTACTTC. Encoded protein: CASSCCRGAQETQYF.

In DNA form, the CDR3 reads TGTGCCAGCAGCGTAGGGCTAGCGGGAGCTAGAGATACGCAGTATTTT. Amino acids: CASSVGLAGARDTQYF. This chain connects TRBV9 to TRBJ2-3, with 10 bases aligning to TRBD2. V was clipped by 0 bases and J by 5 bases; unmatched bases: 6. In germline, CDR1 is SGDLS, CDR2 YYNGEE. The CDR3 has 16 residues.

This clone was detected ten times or more. V and J are TRBV28 and TRBJ2-2, with D perhaps given as TRBD1 or TRBD2 (6 bases each). Germline-derived CDR1 and CDR2 are MDHEN and SYDVKM. V was trimmed by 2 bases and J by 7 bases, leaving 8 bases between them. The CDR3 length is 13 residues. In nucleotides, the CDR3 is TGTGCCAGCAGTTTAAGGGGGGTCGGGGAGCTGTTTTTT. It specifies CASSLRGVGELFF.

The genes are TRBV7-9 and TRBJ2-7; D is ambiguous. This CDR3 contains 12 residues. CDR1 is SEHNR and CDR2 is FQNEAQ in the germline V gene (reference sequence). V was pared by 3 bases and J by 3 bases, with 6 bases between. CDR3 DNA: TGTGCCAGCAGCTTCCACAGCTACGAGCAGTACTTC. This encodes CASSFHSYEQYF. The variable domain in full, with the rest retrieved from reference TRBV7-9 and TRBJ2-7, is DTGVSQNPRHKITKRGQNVTFRCDPISEHNRLYWYRQTLGQGPEFLTYFQNEAQLEKSRLLSDRFSAERPKGSFSTLEIQRTEQGDSAMYLCASSFHSYEQYFGPGTRLTVT.

The chain recombines TRBV28 with TRBJ1-2; D not certain. The CDR3 runs 12 residues. The germline V gene encodes CDR1 MDHEN and CDR2 SYDVKM. Trimming stripped 1 base from V and 0 bases from J, with 0 bases between. The CDR3 coding sequence is TGTGCCAGCAGTTTATCTAACTATGGCTACACCTTC. Its protein is CASSLSNYGYTF.

The count of this clone is one. The chain recombines TRBV4-2 with TRBJ2-2, with D perhaps matching TRBD1 or TRBD2 (6 bases each). The CDR3 extends over 16 amino acids. CDR1 and CDR2 (germline): LGHNA, YNFKEQ. V lost 1 base to trimming and J lost 4 bases, with 13 bases between them. CDR3 nucleotides: TGTGCCAGCAGCCAAGGGCTAGGAGGGGGCACCGGGGAGCTGTTTTTT. As protein: CASSQGLGGGTGELFF.